Sequencing of this T cell receptor beta chain was carried out in a study of T cells in Graves' hyperthyroidism and ophthalmopathy. Study context: Prior to any treatment, at the point of initial diagnosis, peripheral blood was collected.

This clonotype was counted ten times or more. As yet, its antigen is unknown. Losses at the gene ends were 3 bases for V and 6 bases for J; bases not matched to a gene: 6. Germline V gene data show CDR1 as MGHDK and CDR2 as SYGVNS. The CDR3 length is 16 residues. From more than 9 ml of fresh peripheral blood, PBMCs were isolated. The CDR3 regions of TCR beta were amplified from RNA transcripts. First-round RT-PCR of the TCR CDR3 relied on the HTBI primer set. TCRdb reprocessed the multiplex PCR reads with MiXCR, giving one entry per CDR3 protein. The table records under 450,000 distinct CDR3 sequences, roughly a sixth of them present only once. Study-wide points: Onset of ophthalmopathy came a median around 6.2 months after the model predicted it.

This clonotype was obtained from a woman between 25 and 40 years old with Graves' hyperthyroidism that later progressed to Graves' ophthalmopathy. This chain connects TRBV25-1 to TRBJ2-1, with TRBD2 matching 12 bases. Sequenced sample: blood. CDR3 in amino acids: CASSDLTGLAGNEQFF. The CDR3 nucleotides read TGTGCCAGCAGTGATCTCACGGGACTAGCGGGCAATGAGCAGTTCTTC.